The next 24 T cell receptor beta chains were all read from a single sample in a study of T cells expressing NK-cell markers. TCRdb processed the 5' RACE reads again and assigns one entry to each CDR3 protein, with no DNA. This sample's table has some 150,000 distinct CDR3 sequences. Material: blood T cells: a sorted CD56 or NKG2C T cell subset, CD4+ or CD8+ T cells, or bulk PBMC T cells (not recorded which). The source is a young man in good health.

The rearrangement links TRBV5-1 to TRBJ1-1; TCRdb returns TRBD1, unconfirmable since there is no DNA. Germline V CDR1 and CDR2: SGHRS, YFSETQ. This CDR3 region has 15 residues. CDR3: CASSPGGELNTEAFF.

V and J are TRBV6-2 or TRBV6-3 and TRBJ2-7; TCRdb outputs TRBD1, but without DNA this stays unchecked. This CDR3 comprises 15 residues. Germline loops: CDR1 MNHEY, CDR2 SVGEGT. Here the CDR3 reads CASSQLRGESYEQYF.

J is TRBJ1-3 and V is TRBV5-1. This CDR3 is built from 14 residues. Per germline, CDR1 SGHRS and CDR2 YFSETQ. CDR3 protein: CASKTAWTGNTIYF.

The chain recombines TRBV14 with TRBJ1-6; TCRdb designates TRBD1, a call that cannot be tested without DNA. The CDR3 extends over 16 amino acids. Germline V lookup: CDR1 SGHDN, CDR2 FVKESK. The CDR3 reads CASSLSLNSRDSPLHF.

The genes are TRBV4-3 and TRBJ2-1; with no DNA, the TCRdb D assignment of TRBD2 cannot be verified. Germline values: CDR1 LGHNA, CDR2 YSLEER. This CDR3 has 17 amino acids. The chain's CDR3 is CASSQDPGLTSYNEQFF.

This sequence joins TRBV12-3 or TRBV12-4 and TRBJ1-3. This CDR3 is 17 amino acids long. The CDR3 here is CASSITPWESAGNTIYF.

The V gene is TRBV30, the J gene TRBJ2-2; TCRdb's assignment of TRBD1 cannot be checked, as there is no DNA. The germline V gene has CDR1 GTSNPN and CDR2 SVGIG (reference sequence). The CDR3 loop spans 12 amino acids. The CDR3 is CGWIAPSGELFF.

The J gene is TRBJ2-7, the V gene TRBV9. Germline V gene data show CDR1 as SGDLS and CDR2 as YYNGEE. The CDR3 has 14 amino acids. CDR3 residues: CASSVGGSNYEQYF.

This chain uses TRBV24-1 with TRBJ2-3; the TCRdb D gene call, TRBD2, has no DNA to confirm it. The CDR3 length is 20 residues. Germline CDR1 KGHDR, CDR2 SFDVKD. The CDR3 loop reads CATSDRSLAGGHSSTDTQYF.

The J gene is TRBJ2-2, the V gene TRBV27; TCRdb's D gene call, TRBD1, goes unchecked for lack of DNA. CDR3 length equals 14 residues. The germline CDR1 and CDR2 sequences are MNHEY and SMNVEV (reference sequence). CDR3 sequence: CASSSGQYAGELFF.

V is TRBV19 and J is TRBJ1-1. Germline V gives CDR1 LNHDA, CDR2 SQIVND (reference sequence). This CDR3 comprises 14 residues. The CDR3 loop is CASSPSGGPTEAFF.

The V gene is TRBV2, the J gene TRBJ1-1; TCRdb designates TRBD1, a call that cannot be tested without DNA. The CDR3 loop spans 16 amino acids. Germline V gene lookup returns CDR1 SNHLY and CDR2 FYNNEI. The CDR3 protein is CASSEFPPGADDEAFF.

This chain links TRBV3-1 with TRBJ1-2. The germline V gene has CDR1 LGHDT and CDR2 YNNKEL (reference sequence). The CDR3 has 17 amino acids. The CDR3 here is CASSARFEGSFTYGYTF. The variable domain in full, with the rest retrieved from reference TRBV3-1 and TRBJ1-2, is DTAVSQTPKYLVTQMGNDKSIKCEQNLGHDTMYWYKQDSKKFLKIMFSYNNKELIINETVPNRFSPKSPDKAHLNLHINSLELGDSAVYFCASSARFEGSFTYGYTFGSGTRLTVV.

The chain combines TRBV28 with TRBJ2-7. The V gene's germline CDR1 is MDHEN and CDR2 SYDVKM. This CDR3 contains 13 residues. The CDR3 loop reads CASRRRTSYEQYF.

The chain has TRBV14 and TRBJ1-4. The CDR3 consists of 13 residues. CDR1 SGHDN and CDR2 FVKESK come from the germline V gene. This CDR3 reads CASNRELNEKLFF.

The rearrangement links TRBV4-3 to TRBJ2-1; as DNA is missing, the TRBD2 call by TCRdb cannot be tested. In germline, CDR1 is LGHNA, CDR2 YSLEER. The CDR3 is made up of 14 amino acids. The CDR3 loop reads CASSLARLAVEQFF.

This CDR3 reads CASSLDRLDRGNTGELFF. The V gene is TRBV11-2, the J gene TRBJ2-2; the TCRdb call, TRBD1, lacks DNA for checking. Per the germline V gene, CDR1 is SGHAT and CDR2 is FQNNGV. The CDR3 contains 18 residues. Full variable domain (rest looked up from reference TRBV11-2 and TRBJ2-2): EAGVAQSPRYKIIEKRQSVAFWCNPISGHATLYWYQQILGQGPKLLIQFQNNGVVDDSQLPKDRFSAERLKGVDSTLKIQPAKLEDSAVYLCASSLDRLDRGNTGELFFGEGSRLTVL.

V usage is TRBV5-1 and J usage is TRBJ2-3; the TRBD2 assignment by TCRdb is unverifiable without DNA. The germline gives CDR1 SGHRS, CDR2 YFSETQ. CDR3 size: 17 residues. This CDR3 is CASSLEASGRATDTQYF.

V is TRBV6-6 and J is TRBJ2-3. Looked up from germline, CDR1 is MNHNY and CDR2 is SVGAGI (reference sequence). The CDR3 consists of 13 residues. CDR3: CASSHSGPDTQYF.

V usage is TRBV6-5 and J usage is TRBJ1-1. Germline V gives CDR1 MNHEY, CDR2 SVGAGI. This CDR3 has 15 residues. CDR3 amino acids: CASSYDGARGTEAFF.

J is TRBJ2-7 and V is TRBV20-1; TCRdb's D call of TRBD1 is untestable without DNA. Germline V gene lookup returns CDR1 DFQATT and CDR2 SNEGSKA (reference sequence). The CDR3 is 16 residues long. This CDR3 is CSARDTRGQGENEQYF.

The J gene is TRBJ2-7, the V gene TRBV14; there is no DNA to check the TCRdb D call of TRBD2. Per germline, CDR1 SGHDN and CDR2 FVKESK. The CDR3 runs to 15 residues. This CDR3 reads CASSQTRDGSYEQYF. The full variable domain, rest sourced from reference TRBV14 and TRBJ2-7, is EAGVTQFPSHSVIEKGQTVTLRCDPISGHDNLYWYRRVMGKEIKFLLHFVKESKQDESGMPNNRFLAERTGGTYSTLKVQPAELEDSGVYFCASSQTRDGSYEQYFGPGTRLTVT.

The rearrangement uses TRBV6-2 or TRBV6-3 and TRBJ2-1; without DNA, the TCRdb call of TRBD2 cannot be checked. The germline V gene encodes CDR1 MNHEY and CDR2 SVGEGT. CDR3 length: 12 residues. CDR3 in amino acids: CASTAGGLEQFF.

V and J are TRBV7-2 and TRBJ2-7. The CDR3 extends over 12 amino acids. Germline CDR1 and CDR2: SGHTA and FQGNSA. Here the CDR3 reads CASSYARNEQYF.